The T cell receptor (beta chain) described here comes from a study of blood T cell repertoires in COVID-19. Across the whole study: COVID-19 samples collected from the United States, Italy and Spain covered acute and convalescent phases. PBMCs, B-cell-depleted T cells, or T cells were the source of the cDNA or gDNA that made up the material.

CDR1 is SGHNT and CDR2 is YENEEA in the germline V gene. Trimming cost V 5 bases and J 6 bases; bases outside gene matches: 9. The CDR3 contains 16 residues. In the original analysis: Amplification of reference gene primers was used by the study to estimate nucleated cell counts. TCRdb's table, derived via immunoSEQ multiplex PCR, lists solely in-frame clones and lacks some. The D gene and trimming were derived from the DNA, and the V and J assignments and clone size from that table. Seen here are about 230,000 clones, around 83% observed once, and the top ten hold approximately 2.3%. The clonotype originates from a man between 35 and 55 years old who had recovered from COVID-19. The rearrangement joins TRBV11-3 to TRBJ2-3; TRBD2 agrees at 12 bases. The source material was peripheral blood. CDR3 residues: CASSPRLAGAWDTQYF. For the CDR3, the DNA is TGTGCCAGCAGCCCTAGACTAGCGGGGGCCTGGGATACGCAGTATTTT.